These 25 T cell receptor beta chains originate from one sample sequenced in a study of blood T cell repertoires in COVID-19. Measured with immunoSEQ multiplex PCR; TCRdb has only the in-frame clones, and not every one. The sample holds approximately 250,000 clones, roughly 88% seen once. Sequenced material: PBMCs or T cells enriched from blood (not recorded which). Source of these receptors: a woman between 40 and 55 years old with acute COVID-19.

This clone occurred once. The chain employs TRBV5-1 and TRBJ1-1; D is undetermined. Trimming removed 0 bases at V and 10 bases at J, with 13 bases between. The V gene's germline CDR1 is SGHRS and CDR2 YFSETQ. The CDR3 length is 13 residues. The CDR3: CASSLGAREVAFF. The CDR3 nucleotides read TGCGCCAGCAGCTTGGGGGCCCGGGAGGTAGCTTTCTTT. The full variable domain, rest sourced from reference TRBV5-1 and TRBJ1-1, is KAGVTQTPRYLIKTRGQQVTLSCSPISGHRSVSWYQQTPGQGLQFLFEYFSETQRNKGNFPGRFSGRQFSNSRSEMNVSTLELGDSALYLCASSLGAREVAFFGQGTRLTVV.

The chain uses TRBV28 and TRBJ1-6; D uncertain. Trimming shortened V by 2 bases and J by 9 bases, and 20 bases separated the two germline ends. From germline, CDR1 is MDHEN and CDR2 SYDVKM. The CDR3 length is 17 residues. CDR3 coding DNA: TGTGCCAGCAGTTTAAGTGACCCGACCAGAGCTAGTTCACCCCTCCACTTT. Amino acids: CASSLSDPTRASSPLHF.

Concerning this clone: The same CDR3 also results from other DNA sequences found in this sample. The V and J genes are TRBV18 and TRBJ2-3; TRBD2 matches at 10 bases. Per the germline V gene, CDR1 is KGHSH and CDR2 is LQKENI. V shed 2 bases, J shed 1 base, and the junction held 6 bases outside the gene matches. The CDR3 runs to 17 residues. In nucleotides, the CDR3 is TGTGCCAGCTCACCAACTCTGGGGACTAGCGGCACAGATACGCAGTATTTT. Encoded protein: CASSPTLGTSGTDTQYF.

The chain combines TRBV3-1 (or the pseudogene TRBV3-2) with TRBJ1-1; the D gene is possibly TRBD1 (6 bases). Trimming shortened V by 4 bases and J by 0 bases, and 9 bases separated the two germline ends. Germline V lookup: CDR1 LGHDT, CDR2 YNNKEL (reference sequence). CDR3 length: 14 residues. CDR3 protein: CASSRGHLNTEAFF. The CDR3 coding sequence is TGTGCCAGCAGCCGGGGACACCTGAACACTGAAGCTTTCTTT.

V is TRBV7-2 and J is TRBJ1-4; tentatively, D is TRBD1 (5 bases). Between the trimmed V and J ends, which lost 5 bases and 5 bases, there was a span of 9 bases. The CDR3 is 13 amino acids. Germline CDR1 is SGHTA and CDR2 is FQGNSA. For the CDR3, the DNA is TGTGCCAGCAGCCGACAGTTAAATGAAAAACTGTTTTTT. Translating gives CASSRQLNEKLFF.

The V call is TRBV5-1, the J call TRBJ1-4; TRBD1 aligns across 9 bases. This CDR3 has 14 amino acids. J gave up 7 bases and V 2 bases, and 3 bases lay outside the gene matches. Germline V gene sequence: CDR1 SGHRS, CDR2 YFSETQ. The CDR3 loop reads CASSFGTGSEKLFF. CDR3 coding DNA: TGCGCCAGCAGCTTCGGGACAGGGAGTGAAAAACTGTTTTTT.

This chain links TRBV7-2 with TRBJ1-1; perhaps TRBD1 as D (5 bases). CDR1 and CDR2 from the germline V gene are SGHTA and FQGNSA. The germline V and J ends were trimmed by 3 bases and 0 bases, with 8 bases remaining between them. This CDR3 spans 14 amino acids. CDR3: CASSFGAVNTEAFF. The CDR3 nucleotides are TGTGCCAGCAGCTTTGGGGCCGTGAACACTGAAGCTTTCTTT.

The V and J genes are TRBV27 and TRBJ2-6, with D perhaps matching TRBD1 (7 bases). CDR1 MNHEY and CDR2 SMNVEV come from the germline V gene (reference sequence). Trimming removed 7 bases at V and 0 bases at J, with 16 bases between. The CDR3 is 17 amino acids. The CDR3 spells CASTRGTAGSGANVLTF. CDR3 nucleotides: TGTGCCAGCACCCGAGGGACAGCGGGCTCTGGGGCCAACGTCCTGACTTTC.

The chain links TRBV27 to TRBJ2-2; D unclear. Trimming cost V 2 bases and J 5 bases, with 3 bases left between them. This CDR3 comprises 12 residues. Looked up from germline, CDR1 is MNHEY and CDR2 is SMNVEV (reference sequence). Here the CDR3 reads CASSLQTGELFF. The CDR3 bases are TGTGCCAGCAGTTTACAAACCGGGGAGCTGTTTTTT.

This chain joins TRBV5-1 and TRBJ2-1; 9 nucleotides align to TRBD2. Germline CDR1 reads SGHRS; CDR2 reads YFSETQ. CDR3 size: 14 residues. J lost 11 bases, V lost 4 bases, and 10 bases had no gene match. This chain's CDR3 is CASSDTGTSFKQFF. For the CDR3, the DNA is TGCGCCAGCAGCGATACCGGGACTAGCTTTAAGCAGTTCTTC. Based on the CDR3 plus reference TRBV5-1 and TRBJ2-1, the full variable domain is KAGVTQTPRYLIKTRGQQVTLSCSPISGHRSVSWYQQTPGQGLQFLFEYFSETQRNKGNFPGRFSGRQFSNSRSEMNVSTLELGDSALYLCASSDTGTSFKQFFGPGTRLTVL.

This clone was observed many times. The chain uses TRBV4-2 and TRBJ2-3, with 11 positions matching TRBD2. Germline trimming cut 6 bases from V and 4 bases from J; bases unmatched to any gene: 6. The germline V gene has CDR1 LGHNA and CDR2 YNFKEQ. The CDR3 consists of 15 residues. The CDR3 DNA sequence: TGTGCCAGCAGTCCCGGGACTAGCGGACCAGATACGCAGTATTTT. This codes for CASSPGTSGPDTQYF.

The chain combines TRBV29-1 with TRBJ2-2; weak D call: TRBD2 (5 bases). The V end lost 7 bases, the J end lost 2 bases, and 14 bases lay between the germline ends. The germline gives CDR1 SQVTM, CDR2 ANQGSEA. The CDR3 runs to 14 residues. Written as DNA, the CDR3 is TGCAGCGCCGCCACTCGGGGTAACACCGGGGAGCTGTTTTTT. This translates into CSAATRGNTGELFF.

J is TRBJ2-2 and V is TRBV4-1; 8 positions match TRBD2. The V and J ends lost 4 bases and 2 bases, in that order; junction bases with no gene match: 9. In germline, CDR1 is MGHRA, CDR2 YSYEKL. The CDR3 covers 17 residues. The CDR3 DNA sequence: TGCGCCAGCAGCCGTAAGCCTAGCGGGTCCAACACCGGGGAGCTGTTTTTT. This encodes CASSRKPSGSNTGELFF.

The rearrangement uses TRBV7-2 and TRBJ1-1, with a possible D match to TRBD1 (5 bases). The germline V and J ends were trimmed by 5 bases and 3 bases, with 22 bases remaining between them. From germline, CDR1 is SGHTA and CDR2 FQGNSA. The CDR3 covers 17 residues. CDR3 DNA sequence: TGTGCCAGCAGCGACAGTCAGAAAGTCGAGTGGGACACTGAAGCTTTCTTT. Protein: CASSDSQKVEWDTEAFF.

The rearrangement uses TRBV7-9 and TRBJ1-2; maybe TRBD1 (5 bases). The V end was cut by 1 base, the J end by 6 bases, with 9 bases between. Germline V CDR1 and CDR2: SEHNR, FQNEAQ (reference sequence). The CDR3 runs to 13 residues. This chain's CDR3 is CASSLEQGNGYTF. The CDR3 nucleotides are TGTGCCAGCAGCTTAGAGCAGGGTAATGGCTACACCTTC.

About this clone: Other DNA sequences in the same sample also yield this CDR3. CDR3 DNA: TGTGCCACCAGTGACCTACAGGGGAGCACAGATACGCAGTATTTT. The encoded protein is CATSDLQGSTDTQYF. The chain has TRBV24-1 and TRBJ2-3; TRBD1 matches at 7 bases. With 4 bases clipped from V and 0 bases from J, the junction kept 3 bases outside the gene matches. Germline V gene sequence: CDR1 KGHDR, CDR2 SFDVKD. This CDR3 region has 15 residues.

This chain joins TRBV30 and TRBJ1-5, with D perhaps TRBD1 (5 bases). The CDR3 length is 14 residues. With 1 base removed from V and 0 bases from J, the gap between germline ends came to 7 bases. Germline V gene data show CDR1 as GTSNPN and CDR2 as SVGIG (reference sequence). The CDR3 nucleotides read TGTGCCTGGAGTGCCGACAGTAGCAATCAGCCCCAGCATTTT. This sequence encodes CAWSADSSNQPQHF.

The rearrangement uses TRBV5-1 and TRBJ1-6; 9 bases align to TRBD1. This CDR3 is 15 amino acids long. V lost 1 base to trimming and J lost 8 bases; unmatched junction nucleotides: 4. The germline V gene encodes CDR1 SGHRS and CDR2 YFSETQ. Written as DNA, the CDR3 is TGCGCCAGCAGCTTGACCGGGACAGGGTATTCACCCCTCCACTTT. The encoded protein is CASSLTGTGYSPLHF.

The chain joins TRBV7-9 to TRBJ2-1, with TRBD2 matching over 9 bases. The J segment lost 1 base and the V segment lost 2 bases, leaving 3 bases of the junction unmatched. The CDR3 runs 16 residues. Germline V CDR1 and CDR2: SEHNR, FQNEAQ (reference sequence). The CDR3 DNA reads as TGTGCCAGCAGCTTACGGCGGGAGGGTTCCTACAATGAGCAGTTCTTC. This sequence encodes CASSLRREGSYNEQFF.

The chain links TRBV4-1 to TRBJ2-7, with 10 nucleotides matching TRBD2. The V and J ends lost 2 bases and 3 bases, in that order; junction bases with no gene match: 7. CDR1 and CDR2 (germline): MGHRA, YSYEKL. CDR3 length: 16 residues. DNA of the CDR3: TGCGCCAGCAGCCAAATAGGACTAGCGGCATACTACGAGCAGTACTTC. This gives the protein CASSQIGLAAYYEQYF.

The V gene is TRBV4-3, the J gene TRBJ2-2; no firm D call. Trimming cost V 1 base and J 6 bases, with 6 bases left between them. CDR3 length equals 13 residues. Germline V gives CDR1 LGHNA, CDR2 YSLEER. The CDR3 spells CASSQASAGELFF. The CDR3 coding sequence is TGCGCCAGCAGCCAAGCTTCGGCCGGGGAGCTGTTTTTT.

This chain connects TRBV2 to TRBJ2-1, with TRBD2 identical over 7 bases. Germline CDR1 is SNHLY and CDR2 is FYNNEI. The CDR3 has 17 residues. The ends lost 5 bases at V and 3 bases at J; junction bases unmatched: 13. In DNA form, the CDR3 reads TGTGCCAGCAGTCATCAACCCACCGGGACTAACTACAATGAGCAGTTCTTC. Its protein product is CASSHQPTGTNYNEQFF.

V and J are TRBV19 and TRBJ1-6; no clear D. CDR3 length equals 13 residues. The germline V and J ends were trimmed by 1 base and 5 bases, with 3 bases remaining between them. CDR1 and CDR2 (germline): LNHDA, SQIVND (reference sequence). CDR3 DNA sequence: TGTGCCAGTAGTATAGTAAATAATTCACCCCTCCACTTT. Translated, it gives CASSIVNNSPLHF.

CDR3 region: CASSLDIAKNIQYF. The DNA for the CDR3 is TGTGCCAGCAGCTTAGACATAGCCAAAAACATTCAGTACTTC. The chain recombines TRBV7-2 with TRBJ2-4; D is unresolved. The CDR3 length is 14 residues. V dropped 1 base and J dropped 0 bases, with 4 bases sitting between them. CDR1 is SGHTA and CDR2 is FQGNSA in the germline V gene.

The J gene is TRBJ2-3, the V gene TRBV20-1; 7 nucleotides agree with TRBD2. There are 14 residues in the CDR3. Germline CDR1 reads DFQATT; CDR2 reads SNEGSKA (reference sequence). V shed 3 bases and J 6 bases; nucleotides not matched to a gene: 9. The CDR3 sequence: CSASLPGEGDTQYF. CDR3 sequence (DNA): TGCAGTGCTAGTCTCCCGGGGGAGGGGGATACGCAGTATTTT.